A single sample is the source of the 24 T cell receptor beta chains below, sequenced in a study of blood T cell repertoires in COVID-19. Profiling relied on immunoSEQ multiplex PCR, and the TCRdb table lists in-frame clones only, not all of them. The sample includes around 110,000 clones, around 78% of them seen just once. The sample comprised peripheral blood. These TCRs come from a man younger than 40 with acute or convalescent COVID-19.

This rearrangement joins TRBV6-6 to TRBJ2-1; TRBD1 aligns across 8 bases. V lost 6 bases to trimming and J lost 4 bases; unmatched junction nucleotides: 8. The CDR3 has 15 amino acids. CDR1 MNHNY and CDR2 SVGAGI come from the germline V gene (reference sequence). The CDR3 DNA is TGTGCCAGCAGCCTAACCGGGACAGGATACAATGAGCAGTTCTTC. As protein: CASSLTGTGYNEQFF.

This clone appeared a single time. The chain couples TRBV6-5 to TRBJ2-7; 7 nucleotides match TRBD1. The germline V gene has CDR1 MNHEY and CDR2 SVGAGI. The CDR3 has 13 amino acids. With V trimmed by 4 bases and J by 4 bases, 4 bases remained unmatched. This chain's CDR3 is CASSSRTGYEQYV. In DNA form, the CDR3 reads TGTGCCAGCAGTTCCCGGACAGGATACGAGCAGTACGTC.

The genes are TRBV9 and TRBJ2-3, with D possibly being TRBD2 (6 bases). V shed 0 bases and J shed 6 bases, with 17 bases lying between them. The CDR3 spans 16 residues. The germline V gene encodes CDR1 SGDLS and CDR2 YYNGEE. The CDR3 protein is CASSVGTGVLQDTQYF. CDR3 DNA: TGTGCCAGCAGCGTAGGGACGGGGGTATTACAGGATACGCAGTATTTT. Full variable domain (missing parts from reference TRBV9 and TRBJ2-3): DSGVTQTPKHLITATGQRVTLRCSPRSGDLSVYWYQQSLDQGLQFLIQYYNGEERAKGNILERFSAQQFPDLHSELNLSSLELGDSALYFCASSVGTGVLQDTQYFGPGTRLTVL.

The genes are TRBV29-1 and TRBJ1-2; TRBD1 agrees at 12 bases. Germline V gives CDR1 SQVTM, CDR2 ANQGSEA. The CDR3 totals 13 residues. V lost 6 bases, J lost 8 bases, and 7 bases stayed unmatched. CDR3 sequence reads: CSVGTGGFRGYTF. The CDR3 DNA sequence: TGCAGCGTAGGGACAGGGGGCTTTAGGGGCTACACCTTC.

V and J are TRBV4-1 and TRBJ1-5; 10 nucleotides agree with TRBD1. The CDR3 totals 17 residues. V shed 4 bases and J 6 bases; nucleotides not matched to a gene: 12. From germline, CDR1 is MGHRA and CDR2 YSYEKL. This CDR3 reads CASSPQGGDRGSQPQHF. As DNA, the CDR3 is TGCGCCAGCAGCCCCCAAGGCGGGGACAGGGGAAGTCAGCCCCAGCATTTT.

The chain employs TRBV4-2 and TRBJ2-3, with 7 positions matching TRBD2. The CDR3 is 15 residues long. The V gene end was trimmed by 1 base and the J gene end by 4 bases; junction bases not matched to a gene: 5. Germline values: CDR1 LGHNA, CDR2 YNFKEQ. CDR3 amino acids: CASSQGEGAADTQYF. CDR3 nucleotides: TGTGCCAGCAGCCAAGGGGAGGGAGCGGCAGATACGCAGTATTTT.

This clone came up once. V usage is TRBV6-5 and J usage is TRBJ2-3; 7 bases line up with TRBD2. The length of the CDR3 is 14 residues. Germline lookup yields CDR1 MNHEY and CDR2 SVGAGI. J lost 6 bases, V lost 5 bases, and 8 bases had no gene match. The CDR3 DNA sequence: TGTGCCAGCAGTAGCCTGGCGGGAGTGGATACGCAGTATTTT. This encodes CASSSLAGVDTQYF.

Regarding this clone: The same CDR3 arises from other DNA sequences in this sample as well. The chain recombines TRBV3-1 (or the pseudogene TRBV3-2) with TRBJ2-2, with 7 bases identical to TRBD2. V shed 2 bases and J 3 bases; nucleotides not matched to a gene: 3. Looked up from germline, CDR1 is LGHDT and CDR2 is YNNKEL (reference sequence). The CDR3 sequence is 15 residues long. The CDR3 sequence: CASSQFAGDTGELFF. The CDR3 bases are TGTGCCAGCAGCCAATTCGCGGGAGACACCGGGGAGCTGTTTTTT.

V is TRBV28 and J is TRBJ1-6; 7 bases fit TRBD1. The V segment lost 5 bases and the J segment 1 base; nucleotides outside the gene matches: 5. This CDR3 spans 16 amino acids. Germline CDR1 reads MDHEN; CDR2 reads SYDVKM. The CDR3 region is CASSTGVGSYNSPLHF. The CDR3 DNA reads TGTGCCAGCAGTACAGGGGTGGGGTCCTATAATTCACCCCTCCACTTT. Full variable domain (outside the CDR3, taken from reference TRBV28 and TRBJ1-6): DVKVTQSSRYLVKRTGEKVFLECVQDMDHENMFWYRQDPGLGLRLIYFSYDVKMKEKGDIPEGYSVSREKKERFSLILESASTNQTSMYLCASSTGVGSYNSPLHFGNGTRLTVT.

For this clone: Sequence at one end of the junction differs from germline and may be a read error. The gene calls are TRBV20-1 and TRBJ1-2, with D perhaps matching TRBD1 (5 bases). The germline gives CDR1 DFQATT, CDR2 SNEGSKA (reference sequence). The CDR3 is 10 amino acids. CDR3 residues: CSASGTPSIF. In nucleotides, the CDR3 is TGCAGTGCGAGTGGGACTCCCTCTATCTTC.

V is TRBV4-2 and J is TRBJ2-7, with TRBD1 identical over 7 bases. Germline loops: CDR1 LGHNA, CDR2 YNFKEQ. CDR3 size: 16 residues. Trimming cost V 1 base and J 0 bases; bases outside gene matches: 6. The DNA for the CDR3 is TGTGCCAGCAGCCAAGCCGGACAGGCCACCTCCTACGAGCAGTACTTC. Translating gives CASSQAGQATSYEQYF.

In DNA form, the CDR3 reads TGCGCCAGCAGCTTGGGCAGGGGGGAGACCCAGTACTTC. Its translation: CASSLGRGETQYF. The chain employs TRBV5-1 and TRBJ2-5, with TRBD1 identical over 7 bases. The V and J ends lost 0 bases and 5 bases, in that order; junction bases with no gene match: 1. Germline CDR1 is SGHRS and CDR2 is YFSETQ. The CDR3 spans 13 residues.

The chain has TRBV10-2 and TRBJ1-1, with 9 bases identical to TRBD1. CDR3 length: 13 residues. Per the germline V gene, CDR1 is WSHSY and CDR2 is SAAADI. The junction had 3 bases not matched to a gene; V was cut back by 6 bases and J by 4 bases. The CDR3 is CASRYRGPTEAFF. The CDR3, as DNA: TGCGCCAGCAGATACAGGGGGCCCACTGAAGCTTTCTTT.

The chain carries TRBV11-2 and TRBJ2-5; no reliable D call. The V end was cut by 1 base, the J end by 2 bases, with 8 bases between. This CDR3 has 14 residues. The V gene's germline CDR1 is SGHAT and CDR2 FQNNGV. As DNA, the CDR3 is TGTGCCAGCAGCTTAGGGCAGGTTCAAGAGACCCAGTACTTC. This codes for CASSLGQVQETQYF.

V and J are TRBV15 and TRBJ1-1; D might be TRBD1 (5 bases). CDR3 length: 16 amino acids. CDR1 LNHNV and CDR2 YYDKDF come from the germline V gene (reference sequence). V was clipped by 0 bases and J by 6 bases, with 17 bases between them. The DNA for the CDR3 is TGTGCCACCAGCAGAGATCGTAGGGGAATTGGGGCTGAAGCTTTCTTT. It encodes CATSRDRRGIGAEAFF.

This clone was found a few times. This chain uses TRBV6-5 with TRBJ1-1; 7 bases line up with TRBD1. The V gene's germline CDR1 is MNHEY and CDR2 SVGAGI. The CDR3 covers 15 residues. J gave up 0 bases and V 5 bases, and 6 bases lay outside the gene matches. The CDR3 DNA reads as TGTGCCAGCAGTCCCGGACAGGTGATGAACACTGAAGCTTTCTTT. Residues: CASSPGQVMNTEAFF.

The chain recombines TRBV7-9 with TRBJ1-1; 8 bases are shared with TRBD1. This CDR3 region has 13 residues. The V and J ends lost 7 bases and 3 bases, in that order; junction bases with no gene match: 4. Germline V gene sequence: CDR1 SEHNR, CDR2 FQNEAQ (reference sequence). In DNA form, the CDR3 reads TGTGCCAGCACCATGACAGGGGACACTGAAGCTTTCTTT. Translated: CASTMTGDTEAFF.

The chain joins TRBV7-2 to TRBJ2-1; D call uncertain. The CDR3 runs 15 residues. V lost 5 bases, J lost 0 bases, and 11 bases lay in between. The germline V gene has CDR1 SGHTA and CDR2 FQGNSA. The DNA for the CDR3 is TGTGCCAGCAGCCTCCCCCTACTCTCCTACAATGAGCAGTTCTTC. Translation gives CASSLPLLSYNEQFF.

This chain uses TRBV12-3 or TRBV12-4 with TRBJ2-3, with a possible D match to TRBD2 (5 bases). This CDR3 comprises 13 residues. Trimming pared 1 base from V and 6 bases from J, leaving 8 bases between. The CDR3 coding sequence is TGTGCCAGCAGTTTAGTGGGAGAGGATACGCAGTATTTT. Its protein product is CASSLVGEDTQYF.

The genes are TRBV29-1 and TRBJ2-1, with no clear D. This CDR3 is 9 amino acids long. Trimming took 6 bases from V and 10 from J, leaving 7 bases between them. The germline V gene encodes CDR1 SQVTM and CDR2 ANQGSEA. The CDR3 bases are TGCAGCGTAGCATGGGAGCAGTTCTTC. This translates into CSVAWEQFF.

V usage is TRBV5-1 and J usage is TRBJ1-1; TRBD1 matches at 8 bases. There are 14 residues in the CDR3. The germline V gene has CDR1 SGHRS and CDR2 YFSETQ. The V and J ends lost 3 bases and 8 bases, in that order; junction bases with no gene match: 9. The CDR3 loop reads CASSSPDRETEAFF. For the CDR3, the DNA is TGCGCCAGCAGCTCTCCGGACAGGGAGACCGAAGCTTTCTTT.

The chain carries TRBV29-1 and TRBJ2-3; tentative D call: TRBD2 (5 bases). The germline V gene has CDR1 SQVTM and CDR2 ANQGSEA. CDR3 length equals 15 residues. The V end lost 1 base, the J end lost 0 bases, and 11 bases lay between the germline ends. CDR3 DNA sequence: TGCAGCGTTGAAGCTGCTAGCTTAAGCACAGATACGCAGTATTTT. As protein: CSVEAASLSTDTQYF.

The rearrangement uses TRBV13 and TRBJ2-6, with D possibly being TRBD2 (6 bases). Germline V gene sequence: CDR1 PRHDT, CDR2 FYEKMQ (reference sequence). The length of the CDR3 is 14 residues. V shed 6 bases and J shed 4 bases, with 10 bases lying between them. The CDR3 DNA follows: TGTGCCAGCAGGATGGGGGGAGGGGCCAACGTCCTGACTTTC. This codes for CASRMGGGANVLTF.

The V gene is TRBV12-3 or TRBV12-4, the J gene TRBJ2-2; TRBD2 is a possible D gene (5 bases). There are 12 residues in the CDR3. The V and J ends lost 6 bases and 5 bases respectively, with 7 bases between them. DNA for the CDR3: TGTGCCAGCAGCCGGGGAACCGGGGAGCTGTTTTTT. It translates to CASSRGTGELFF.